This T cell receptor (beta chain) was identified in a study of blood T cell repertoires in COVID-19. Study-level information: The United States, Italy and Spain provided the acute and convalescent COVID-19 samples. Nucleic acid was either cDNA or gDNA, and it came from T cells, B-cell-depleted T cells, or PBMCs.

TCRdb's copy holds only in-frame clones and misses some; the assay was immunoSEQ multiplex PCR. Of tens of thousands of clones in the sample, about 68% were seen once. Germline V gives CDR1 SEHNR, CDR2 FQNEAQ (reference sequence). This CDR3 has 15 amino acids. Unmatched junction bases numbered 7, after V lost 8 bases and J lost 0 bases. Sequences were obtained from peripheral blood. The receptor's source is a man aged 45-65 years with active or convalescent COVID-19. This sequence joins TRBV7-9 and TRBJ2-7; 10 positions agree with TRBD2. The CDR3 bases are TGTGCCAGCTTTTCCAGCGGGGGGGCCTCCTACGAGCAGTACTTC. This sequence encodes CASFSSGGASYEQYF.